The rows below give T cell receptor beta chains drawn from one sample of a study of Ad26.COV2.S vaccination and SARS-CoV-2 variants. Assay used: immunoSEQ multiplex PCR; TCRdb lists only in-frame clones, some missing. The sample contains around 250,000 clones, about 87% of which appear only once. Material: peripheral blood, obtained in a trial of Ad26.COV2.S vaccine versus placebo. The source of these receptors is a person between 18 and 65 years old who received the Ad26.COV2.S COVID-19 vaccine or a placebo. Each CDR3 is given with its conserved first and last residue. Each record gives: J gene, V gene, D gene, CDR3 protein. A D gene is named only where the DNA matches it firmly.

>TRBJ1-4|TRBV6-5|NA
CASSRKGVRNEKLFF
>TRBJ1-2|TRBV5-6|NA
CASTLRREGYTF
>TRBJ1-1|TRBV19|NA
CASSIDGNLNTEAFF
>TRBJ2-2|TRBV3-1/TRBV3-2|TRBD1
CASSNLGQSTGELFF
>TRBJ2-7|TRBV7-2|TRBD2
CASSLGAPGLAGVEQYF
>TRBJ2-3|TRBV5-1|NA
CASSLAVAVSTDTQYF
>TRBJ2-7|TRBV6-5|NA
CASGRQPAYEQYF
>TRBJ2-7|TRBV20-1|NA
CSVGSYEQYF
>TRBJ2-7|TRBV7-6|NA
CASSPTNRGEQYF
>TRBJ2-6|TRBV27|NA
CASSLGQSGGSGANVLTF
>TRBJ1-2|TRBV3-1/TRBV3-2|NA
CASSQVKGGYGYTF
>TRBJ1-1|TRBV7-9|TRBD1
CASSYTPDRERKAFF
>TRBJ1-1|TRBV5-1|TRBD1
CASAQGARNTEAFF
>TRBJ2-2|TRBV5-4|NA
CASSFKRANTGELFF
>TRBJ2-5|TRBV7-9|TRBD1
CASSDDRDQETQYF
>TRBJ1-4|TRBV30|NA
CAWSVHQGGGEKLFF
>TRBJ1-4|TRBV19|NA
CASNPDRTNEKLFF
>TRBJ1-2|TRBV4-2|NA
CASSQAPFGPGYTF
>TRBJ2-1|TRBV19|NA
CASSSWDGHNEQFF
>TRBJ2-1|TRBV11-2|TRBD1
CASSLLRTGVNEQFF
>TRBJ2-5|TRBV7-9|NA
CASSATGTYLQETQYF
>TRBJ1-2|TRBV20-1|NA
CSASGDPNLIGYTF
>TRBJ1-1|TRBV7-2|NA
CASTKGWANTEAFF
>TRBJ1-1|TRBV29-1|TRBD1
CSVPQGGNTEAFF
>TRBJ2-2|TRBV5-1|NA
CARIFCGNTGELFF
>TRBJ2-1|TRBV23-1|NA
CASSQSVRGRSHTESSYNEQFF
>TRBJ2-1|TRBV6-4|NA
CASSPTGVTPYNEQFF
>TRBJ2-3|TRBV5-4|NA
CASSLAAQGTDTQYF
>TRBJ2-5|TRBV5-5|NA
CASSLRPPETQYF
>TRBJ2-5|TRBV19|TRBD1
CATGQGAVETQYF
>TRBJ2-3|TRBV12-3/TRBV12-4|NA
CASKTVTDTQYF